The 14 T cell receptor beta chains reported below all come from one sample, sequenced in a study of Graves' ophthalmopathy and Graves' hyperthyroidism (dated 2018 in TCRdb). The instrument given in TCRdb is Illumina HiSeq 2000. For repertoire sequencing, TCR beta CDR3 regions were amplified from RNA transcripts. HTBI primers and the Qiagen OneStep RT-PCR kit were used in a first-round RT-PCR, which was followed by a second-round multiplex PCR, size selection and purification. TCRdb passed the public sequencing reads through fastp at Q25 and MiXCR, retaining productive beta sequences. Each entry merges the rows of one CDR3 protein and shows their most common DNA and genes. This sample lists some 1.1 million distinct CDR3 sequences; less than 45% were detected once. The ten largest clones capture roughly 11% of the sample. The sequencing sample was made of peripheral blood or thyroid tissue (not recorded which). Every receptor here comes from an adult man with Graves' hyperthyroidism.

The V and J genes are TRBV20-1 and TRBJ2-7; 8 positions agree with TRBD2. V was clipped by 0 bases and J by 2 bases; unmatched bases: 6. Per germline, CDR1 DFQATT and CDR2 SNEGSKA (reference sequence). The CDR3 is 15 amino acids. CDR3 DNA: TGCAGTGCTAGAGAGGGGATAGCGGGACCCTACGAGCAGTACTTC. This codes for CSAREGIAGPYEQYF.

As for this clonotype: A read error may explain this, as a much larger clone is one base away. The chain joins TRBV24-1 to TRBJ2-5; maybe TRBD1 (5 bases). This CDR3 is 16 amino acids long. V lost 5 bases and J lost 3, with 18 bases in between. Germline V gene lookup returns CDR1 KGHDR and CDR2 SFDVKD. CDR3 amino acids: CATSAPLGIGEETQYF. The CDR3 DNA follows: TGTGCCACCAGTGCGCCCCTGGGGATAGGGGAAGAGACCCAGTACTTC.

The chain has TRBV10-3 and TRBJ1-1; D remains ambiguous. The V end was cut by 8 bases, the J end by 1 base, with 11 bases between. Germline V gene data show CDR1 as ENHRY and CDR2 as SYGVKD. The CDR3 is 13 amino acids. CDR3 nucleotide sequence: TGTGCCATCCGCGGCAGCGGGAACACTGAAGCTTTCTTT. It translates to CAIRGSGNTEAFF.

Notes on this clonotype: A much larger clonotype is one base distant, so this may be a read error. The chain carries TRBV20-1 and TRBJ2-2, with D tentatively TRBD1 or TRBD2 (5 bases each). Germline CDR1 and CDR2: DFQATT and SNEGSKA (reference sequence). CDR3 length equals 14 residues. Trimming took off 6 bases at V and 7 bases at J, with 18 bases between the two ends. CDR3 region: CSAKGRPPIGELFF. The CDR3 DNA sequence: TGCAGTGCGAAGGGACGGCCCCCTATCGGGGAGCTGTTTTTT.

This chain connects TRBV2 to TRBJ2-7; D ambiguous. Germline V CDR1 and CDR2: SNHLY, FYNNEI. The CDR3 is 13 amino acids. The V gene lost 7 bases and the J gene lost 2 bases, with 12 bases spanning the gap. The CDR3 loop reads CASTTDGTYEQYF. Here the CDR3 DNA reads TGTGCCAGCACCACGGACGGAACCTACGAGCAGTACTTC.

The sample holds many counts of this clonotype. The chain is built from TRBV14 and TRBJ1-1; D gene ambiguous. The V end lost 0 bases, the J end lost 1 base, and 12 bases lay between the germline ends. This CDR3 is built from 16 residues. The germline V gene encodes CDR1 SGHDN and CDR2 FVKESK. The chain's CDR3 is CASSQDFGPGNTEAFF. CDR3 DNA sequence: TGTGCCAGCAGCCAAGACTTTGGTCCGGGGAACACTGAAGCTTTCTTT.

The rearrangement links TRBV4-3 to TRBJ2-2; perhaps D is TRBD1 or TRBD2 (5 bases each). This CDR3 comprises 18 residues. Germline V gene sequence: CDR1 LGHNA, CDR2 YSLEER. V lost 0 bases and J lost 1, with 15 bases in between. The CDR3 protein is CASSQDLRGSENTGELFF. CDR3 DNA: TGCGCCAGCAGCCAAGATCTTCGGGGCAGCGAGAACACCGGGGAGCTGTTTTTT.

This chain links TRBV6-1 with TRBJ1-2; possibly TRBD1 for D (5 bases). CDR3 length equals 14 residues. The V gene's germline CDR1 is MNHNS and CDR2 SASEGT. V gave up 7 bases and J gave up 3 bases, with 15 bases separating them. DNA for the CDR3: TGTGCCAGCATTAGGGACCCGGTGGACTATGGCTACACCTTC. It codes for CASIRDPVDYGYTF.

Notes on this clonotype: The junction shows a germline mismatch at one end, possibly a read error. This chain uses TRBV19 with TRBJ2-7, with D unclear. From germline, CDR1 is LNHDA and CDR2 SQIVND (reference sequence). This CDR3 is 15 amino acids long. Here the CDR3 DNA reads TGTACCAGTAGTAAGCAGCCAAGTTACTCCTACGAGCAGTACTTC. As protein: CTSSKQPSYSYEQYF.

The chain combines TRBV9 with TRBJ2-3; TRBD2 aligns across 8 bases. With 0 bases clipped from V and 2 bases from J, the junction kept 2 bases outside the gene matches. Germline CDR1 and CDR2: SGDLS and YYNGEE. The CDR3 totals 15 residues. The CDR3 here is CASSVAGGFTDTQYF. The CDR3 DNA reads as TGTGCCAGCAGCGTAGCGGGAGGGTTCACAGATACGCAGTATTTT.

Many counts were recorded for this clonotype. This rearrangement joins TRBV20-1 to TRBJ2-7; TRBD2 might be the D (6 bases). Germline CDR1 and CDR2: DFQATT and SNEGSKA (reference sequence). The CDR3 is 13 residues long. V was cut by 3 bases and J by 3 bases, with 12 bases left in between. Written as DNA, the CDR3 is TGCAGTGCTAGGCGCTCAGCGGGCTACGAGCAGTACTTC. As protein: CSARRSAGYEQYF.

This clonotype was counted at least ten times. The V call is TRBV7-2, the J call TRBJ1-6; 10 bases line up with TRBD1. Germline-derived CDR1 and CDR2 are SGHTA and FQGNSA. The CDR3 runs to 15 residues. The trim removed 6 bases at V and 10 bases at J, leaving 9 bases unmatched. The CDR3 protein is CASSNMGQGRSPLHF. In DNA form, the CDR3 reads TGTGCCAGCAGTAATATGGGACAGGGGAGATCACCCCTCCACTTT.

This clonotype was found many times. The genes are TRBV3-1 and TRBJ2-5, with 10 bases matching TRBD2. The CDR3 covers 15 residues. Per germline, CDR1 LGHDT and CDR2 YNNKEL (reference sequence). The trim removed 0 bases at V and 5 bases at J, leaving 3 bases unmatched. The CDR3 loop is CASSQDPAGGETQYF. The CDR3 region has the DNA TGTGCCAGCAGCCAAGATCCAGCGGGAGGGGAGACCCAGTACTTC.

The chain is built from TRBV7-9 and TRBJ2-7; either TRBD1 or TRBD2 may fit D (5 bases each). V lost 2 bases to trimming and J lost 6 bases, with 11 bases between them. This CDR3 is 13 amino acids long. Germline CDR1 reads SEHNR; CDR2 reads FQNEAQ (reference sequence). CDR3 coding DNA: TGTGCCAGCAGCTTAAATGGGGGTTCCGAGCAGTACTTC. As protein: CASSLNGGSEQYF.